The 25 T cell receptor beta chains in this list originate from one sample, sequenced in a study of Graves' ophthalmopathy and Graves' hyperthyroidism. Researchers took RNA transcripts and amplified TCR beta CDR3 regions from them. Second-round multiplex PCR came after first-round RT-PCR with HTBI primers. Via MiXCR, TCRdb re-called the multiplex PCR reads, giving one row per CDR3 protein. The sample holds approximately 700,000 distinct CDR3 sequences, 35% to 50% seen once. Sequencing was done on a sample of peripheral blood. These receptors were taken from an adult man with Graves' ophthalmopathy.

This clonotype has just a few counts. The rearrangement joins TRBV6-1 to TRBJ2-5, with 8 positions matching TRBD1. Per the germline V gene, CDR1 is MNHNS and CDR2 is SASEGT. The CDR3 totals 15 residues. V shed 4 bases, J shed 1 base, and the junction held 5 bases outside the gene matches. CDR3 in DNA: TGTGCCAGCAGTGCCCGGACAGGGATCCAAGAGACCCAGTACTTC. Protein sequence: CASSARTGIQETQYF.

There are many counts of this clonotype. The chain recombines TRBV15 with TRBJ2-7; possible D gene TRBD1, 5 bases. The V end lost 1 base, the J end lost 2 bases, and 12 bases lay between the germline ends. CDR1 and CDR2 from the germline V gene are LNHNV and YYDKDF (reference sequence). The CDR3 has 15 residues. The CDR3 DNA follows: TGTGCCACCAGCAGAGGACGGCAGGGTACCTACGAGCAGTACTTC. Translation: CATSRGRQGTYEQYF.

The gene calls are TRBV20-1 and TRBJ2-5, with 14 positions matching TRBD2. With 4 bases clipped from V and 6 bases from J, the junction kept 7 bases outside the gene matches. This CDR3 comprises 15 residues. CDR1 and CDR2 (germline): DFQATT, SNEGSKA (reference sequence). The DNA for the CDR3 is TGCAGTGCTACCCGACTAGCGGGAGGGGGTCAGACCCAGTACTTC. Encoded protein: CSATRLAGGGQTQYF.

The DNA for the CDR3 is TGTGCCAGCGGCCCCCCCGGGCGACTAAACTATGGCTACACCTTC. Protein product: CASGPPGRLNYGYTF. This chain connects TRBV25-1 to TRBJ1-2; D is ambiguous. Looked up from germline, CDR1 is MGHDK and CDR2 is SYGVNS. The CDR3 consists of 15 residues. The V and J ends lost 8 bases and 2 bases respectively, with 18 bases between them.

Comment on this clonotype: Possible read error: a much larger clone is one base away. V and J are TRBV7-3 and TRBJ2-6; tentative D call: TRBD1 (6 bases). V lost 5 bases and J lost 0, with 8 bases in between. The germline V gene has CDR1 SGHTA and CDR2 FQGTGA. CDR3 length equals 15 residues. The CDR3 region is CASSKDSSGANVLTF. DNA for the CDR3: TGTGCCAGCAGCAAGGACAGCTCTGGGGCCAACGTCCTGACTTTC.

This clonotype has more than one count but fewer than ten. CDR3: CASSPRAQAAQYF. DNA of the CDR3: TGTGCCAGCAGCCCACGAGCCCAGGCGGCCCAGTACTTC. The rearrangement links TRBV12-3 or TRBV12-4 to TRBJ2-5, with D uncertain. Between the trimmed V and J ends, which lost 6 bases and 9 bases, there was a span of 17 bases. This CDR3 comprises 13 residues.

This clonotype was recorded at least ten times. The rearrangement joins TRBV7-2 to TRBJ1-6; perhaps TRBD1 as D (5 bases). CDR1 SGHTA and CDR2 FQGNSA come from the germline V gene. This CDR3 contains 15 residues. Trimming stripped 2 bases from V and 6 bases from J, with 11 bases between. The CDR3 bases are TGTGCCAGCAGCTTATTGGGGACTCGTAATTCACCCCTCCACTTT. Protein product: CASSLLGTRNSPLHF.

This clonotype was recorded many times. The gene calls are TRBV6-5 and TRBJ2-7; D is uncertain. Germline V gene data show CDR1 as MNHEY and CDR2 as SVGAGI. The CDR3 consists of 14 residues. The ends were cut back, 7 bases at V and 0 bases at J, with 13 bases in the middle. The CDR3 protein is CASTLSRGSYEQYF. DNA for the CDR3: TGTGCCAGCACCCTAAGCCGCGGCTCCTACGAGCAGTACTTC.

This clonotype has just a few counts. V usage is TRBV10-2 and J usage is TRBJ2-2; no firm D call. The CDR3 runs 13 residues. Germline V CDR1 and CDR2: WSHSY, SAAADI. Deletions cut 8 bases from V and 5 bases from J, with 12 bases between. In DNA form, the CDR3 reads TGCGCCAGCCCCCCAATAGAGACCGGGGAGCTGTTTTTT. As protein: CASPPIETGELFF.

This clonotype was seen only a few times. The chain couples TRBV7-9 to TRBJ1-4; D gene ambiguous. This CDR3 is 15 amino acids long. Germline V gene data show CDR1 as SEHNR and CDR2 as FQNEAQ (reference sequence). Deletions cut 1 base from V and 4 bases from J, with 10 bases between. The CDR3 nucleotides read TGTGCCAGCAGCTTAGGCCCATCAATTAATGAAAAACTGTTTTTT. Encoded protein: CASSLGPSINEKLFF.

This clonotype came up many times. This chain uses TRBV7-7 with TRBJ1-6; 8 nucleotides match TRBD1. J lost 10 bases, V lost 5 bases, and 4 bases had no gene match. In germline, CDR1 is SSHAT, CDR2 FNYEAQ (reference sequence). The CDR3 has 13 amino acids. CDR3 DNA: TGTGCCAGCAGCGCAGGACAGGGATCACCCCTCCACTTT. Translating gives CASSAGQGSPLHF.

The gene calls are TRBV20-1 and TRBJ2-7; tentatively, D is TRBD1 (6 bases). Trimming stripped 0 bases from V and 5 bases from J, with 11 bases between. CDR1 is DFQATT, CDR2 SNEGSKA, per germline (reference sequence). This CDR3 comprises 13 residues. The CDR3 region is CSARDSRGHEQYF. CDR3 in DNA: TGCAGTGCTAGAGATAGCAGGGGACACGAGCAGTACTTC.

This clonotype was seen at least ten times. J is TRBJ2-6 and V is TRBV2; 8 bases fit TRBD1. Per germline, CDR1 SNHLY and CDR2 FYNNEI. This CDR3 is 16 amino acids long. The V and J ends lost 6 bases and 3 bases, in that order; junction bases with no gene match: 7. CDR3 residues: CASSVAGGFGANVLTF. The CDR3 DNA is TGTGCCAGCAGCGTTGCAGGGGGCTTTGGGGCCAACGTCCTGACTTTC.

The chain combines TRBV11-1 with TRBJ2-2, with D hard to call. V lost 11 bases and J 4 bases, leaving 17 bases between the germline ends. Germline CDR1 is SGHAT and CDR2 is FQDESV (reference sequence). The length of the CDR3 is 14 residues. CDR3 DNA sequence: TGTGCCTGGAGCTTCCGGAGAATCACCGGGGAGCTGTTTTTT. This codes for CAWSFRRITGELFF.

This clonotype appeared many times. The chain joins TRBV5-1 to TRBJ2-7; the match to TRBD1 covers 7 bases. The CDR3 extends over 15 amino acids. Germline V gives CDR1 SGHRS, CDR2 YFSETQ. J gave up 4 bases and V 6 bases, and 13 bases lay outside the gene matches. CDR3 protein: CASNTGRGTEYEQYF. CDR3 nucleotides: TGCGCCAGCAACACGGGCAGGGGGACCGAATACGAGCAGTACTTC.

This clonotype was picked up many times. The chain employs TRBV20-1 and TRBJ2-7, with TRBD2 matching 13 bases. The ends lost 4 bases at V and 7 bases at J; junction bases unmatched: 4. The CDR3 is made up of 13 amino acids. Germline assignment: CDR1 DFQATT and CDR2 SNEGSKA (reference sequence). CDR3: CSATGLAGVEQYF. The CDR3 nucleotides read TGCAGTGCTACCGGACTAGCGGGAGTGGAGCAGTACTTC.

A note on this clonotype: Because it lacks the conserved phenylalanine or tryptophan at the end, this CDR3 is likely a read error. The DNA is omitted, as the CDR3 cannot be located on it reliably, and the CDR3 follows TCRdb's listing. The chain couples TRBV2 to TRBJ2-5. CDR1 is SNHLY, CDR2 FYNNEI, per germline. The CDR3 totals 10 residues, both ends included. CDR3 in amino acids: CASSQETPGS.

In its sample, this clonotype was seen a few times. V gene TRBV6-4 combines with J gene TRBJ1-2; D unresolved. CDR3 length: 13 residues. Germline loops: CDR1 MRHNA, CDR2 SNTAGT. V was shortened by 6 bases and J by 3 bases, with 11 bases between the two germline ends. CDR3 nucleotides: TGTGCCAGCAGAAGCAGCGGACACTATGGCTACACCTTC. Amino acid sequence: CASRSSGHYGYTF.

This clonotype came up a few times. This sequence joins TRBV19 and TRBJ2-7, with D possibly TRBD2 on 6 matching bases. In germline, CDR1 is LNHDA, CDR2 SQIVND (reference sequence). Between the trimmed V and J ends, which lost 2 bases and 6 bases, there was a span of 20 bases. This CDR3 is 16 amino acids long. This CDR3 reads CASSIRTAGTRGEQYF. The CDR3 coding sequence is TGTGCCAGTAGTATAAGGACGGCGGGGACTCGCGGCGAGCAGTACTTC. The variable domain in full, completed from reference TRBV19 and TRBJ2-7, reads DGGITQSPKYLFRKEGQNVTLSCEQNLNHDAMYWYRQDPGQGLRLIYYSQIVNDFQKGDIAEGYSVSREKKESFPLTVTSAQKNPTAFYLCASSIRTAGTRGEQYFGPGTRLTVT.

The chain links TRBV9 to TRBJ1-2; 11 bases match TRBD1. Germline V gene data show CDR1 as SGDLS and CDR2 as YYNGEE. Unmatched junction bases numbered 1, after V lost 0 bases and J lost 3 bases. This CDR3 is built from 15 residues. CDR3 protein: CASSVGTGGDYGYTF. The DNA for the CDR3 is TGTGCCAGCAGCGTAGGGACAGGGGGCGACTATGGCTACACCTTC.

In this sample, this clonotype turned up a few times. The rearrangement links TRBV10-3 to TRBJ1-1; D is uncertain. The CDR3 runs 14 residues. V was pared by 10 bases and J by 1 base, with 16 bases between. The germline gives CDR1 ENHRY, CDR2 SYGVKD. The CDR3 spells CASSQDTGNTEAFF. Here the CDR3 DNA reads TGTGCCAGCAGCCAAGACACGGGGAACACTGAAGCTTTCTTT.

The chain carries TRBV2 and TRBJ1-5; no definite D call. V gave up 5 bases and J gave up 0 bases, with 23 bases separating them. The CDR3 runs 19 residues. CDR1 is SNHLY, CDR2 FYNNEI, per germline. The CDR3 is CASSLRRALERYSNQPQHF. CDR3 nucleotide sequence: TGTGCCAGCAGTTTGAGGAGGGCCCTCGAACGCTATAGCAATCAGCCCCAGCATTTT.

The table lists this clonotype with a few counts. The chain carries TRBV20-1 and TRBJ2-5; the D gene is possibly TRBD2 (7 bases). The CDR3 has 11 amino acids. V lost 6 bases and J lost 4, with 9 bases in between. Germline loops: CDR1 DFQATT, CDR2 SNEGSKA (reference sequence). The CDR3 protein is CSAGGGETQYF. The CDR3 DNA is TGCAGTGCGGGAGGGGGAGAGACCCAGTACTTC.

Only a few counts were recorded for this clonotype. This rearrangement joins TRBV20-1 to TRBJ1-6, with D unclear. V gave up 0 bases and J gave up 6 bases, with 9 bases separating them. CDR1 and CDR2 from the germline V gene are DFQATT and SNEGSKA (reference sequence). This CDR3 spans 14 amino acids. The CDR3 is CSAREAGPNSPLHF. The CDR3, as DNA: TGCAGTGCTAGAGAGGCAGGCCCTAATTCACCCCTCCACTTT.

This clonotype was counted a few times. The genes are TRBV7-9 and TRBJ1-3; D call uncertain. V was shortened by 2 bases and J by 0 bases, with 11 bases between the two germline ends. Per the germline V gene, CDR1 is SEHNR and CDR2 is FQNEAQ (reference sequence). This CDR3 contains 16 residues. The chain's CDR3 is CASSLNLGYSGNTIYF. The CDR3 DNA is TGTGCCAGCAGCTTAAATCTAGGTTACTCTGGAAACACCATATATTTT.